The 24 T cell receptor beta chains below were found in one sample sequenced in a study of shared clonotypes between healthy human individuals (dated by TCRdb to between 2020 and 2021). The library relied on the immunoSEQ multiplex PCR assay. What TCRdb holds here is the immuneACCESS table cut down to in-frame rearrangements. Part of the clones is not present; checked against another copy, under half of the missing clones reflect an unresolved V gene, and the others are unexplained. The sample yields 1,100,000 or so clones; about 84% were counted once. The top ten clonotypes cover under 0.65% of the sample. What was sequenced was memory CD4+ T cells from PBMCs. The cell subset or site label, read with the paper, signifies: CD45RA-negative fraction. These receptors all come from a man aged 18-30 years in good health. Some clones in this sample may be carry-over from other donors' samples.

The chain's CDR3 is CASTVGHLPYEQYF. CDR3 in DNA: TGTGCCAGCACCGTGGGGCACCTGCCCTACGAGCAGTACTTC. V gene TRBV6-1 combines with J gene TRBJ2-7; D is possibly TRBD1 (5 bases). Looked up from germline, CDR1 is MNHNS and CDR2 is SASEGT. The V end lost 7 bases, the J end lost 2 bases, and 15 bases lay between the germline ends. The CDR3 has 14 residues.

The CDR3 DNA follows: TGTGCCACCAGCAGAGATACGCGGACCTATGGCTACACCTTC. Residues: CATSRDTRTYGYTF. The gene calls are TRBV15 and TRBJ1-2; the D is unclear. V was pared by 0 bases and J by 4 bases, with 9 bases between. Germline CDR1 and CDR2: LNHNV and YYDKDF (reference sequence). CDR3 length: 14 residues.

V and J are TRBV5-1 and TRBJ2-5; either TRBD1 or TRBD2 may supply D (5 bases each). CDR3 length equals 16 residues. Per germline, CDR1 SGHRS and CDR2 YFSETQ. Trimming removed 0 bases at V and 9 bases at J, with 21 bases between. Here the CDR3 DNA reads TGCGCCAGCAGCTTGGGAAACTGGGACGATCTCTTTTCCCAGTACTTC. This translates into CASSLGNWDDLFSQYF. Looking up the rest from reference TRBV5-1 and TRBJ2-5 gives the full variable domain: KAGVTQTPRYLIKTRGQQVTLSCSPISGHRSVSWYQQTPGQGLQFLFEYFSETQRNKGNFPGRFSGRQFSNSRSEMNVSTLELGDSALYLCASSLGNWDDLFSQYFGPGTRLLVL.

The V and J genes are TRBV18 and TRBJ2-2, with 12 bases aligning to TRBD2. V lost 3 bases, J lost 7 bases, and 9 bases stayed unmatched. Germline-derived CDR1 and CDR2 are KGHSH and LQKENI. The CDR3 has 17 amino acids. This CDR3 is CASSPSLAGGPVGELFF. The CDR3 DNA is TGTGCCAGCTCACCTAGCCTAGCGGGAGGGCCCGTCGGGGAGCTGTTTTTT.

The chain employs TRBV7-6 and TRBJ2-7, with 10 positions matching TRBD2. After removal of 0 bases from V and 2 bases from J, the junction contained 7 bases not matched to a gene. The germline V gene has CDR1 SGHVS and CDR2 FNYEAQ. The CDR3 has 17 residues. CDR3: CASSLARTSGDTYEQYF. In DNA, the CDR3 is TGTGCCAGCAGCTTAGCAAGGACTAGCGGAGACACCTACGAGCAGTACTTC.

This clone was seen just once. CDR3 residues: CASSPDGQRRYGYTF. For the CDR3, the DNA is TGTGCCAGCAGCCCAGACGGGCAGCGGCGGTATGGCTACACCTTC. The chain couples TRBV4-2 to TRBJ1-2; D gene uncertain. This CDR3 comprises 15 residues. The V end was cut by 4 bases, the J end by 5 bases, with 17 bases between. Germline V lookup: CDR1 LGHNA, CDR2 YNFKEQ.

This chain uses TRBV28 with TRBJ2-2; D not certain. Trimming stripped 6 bases from V and 5 bases from J, with 19 bases between. Germline V gene data show CDR1 as MDHEN and CDR2 as SYDVKM. The CDR3 is 16 residues long. In nucleotides, the CDR3 is TGTGCCAGCAGCCCGAATCCTCCGTTCGGGACCGGGGAGCTGTTTTTT. Its translation: CASSPNPPFGTGELFF. The complete variable domain, with remaining parts taken from reference TRBV28 and TRBJ2-2, reads DVKVTQSSRYLVKRTGEKVFLECVQDMDHENMFWYRQDPGLGLRLIYFSYDVKMKEKGDIPEGYSVSREKKERFSLILESASTNQTSMYLCASSPNPPFGTGELFFGEGSRLTVL.

The chain is built from TRBV6-5 and TRBJ2-1; TRBD2 matches at 9 bases. With V trimmed by 10 bases and J by 3 bases, 10 bases remained unmatched. CDR1 and CDR2 (germline): MNHEY, SVGAGI. The CDR3 length is 15 residues. CDR3 nucleotides: TGTGCCACTAAAGATAGCGGGAGCGGCTACAATGAGCAGTTCTTC. This sequence encodes CATKDSGSGYNEQFF.

This clone was seen a handful of times. This chain connects TRBV5-1 to TRBJ2-5, with D possibly TRBD2 on 6 matching bases. V lost 3 bases, J lost 1 base, and 7 bases lay in between. The germline CDR1 and CDR2 sequences are SGHRS and YFSETQ. The CDR3 sequence is 13 residues long. The CDR3 loop is CASSSGSQETQYF. CDR3 in DNA: TGCGCCAGCAGCTCCGGGAGCCAAGAGACCCAGTACTTC.

V is TRBV14 and J is TRBJ2-2, with a weak D call TRBD1 (6 bases). CDR3 length equals 16 residues. Per germline, CDR1 SGHDN and CDR2 FVKESK. V shed 4 bases and J shed 7 bases, with 19 bases lying between them. CDR3: CASSPKMLGASGELFF. As DNA, the CDR3 is TGTGCCAGCAGCCCCAAAATGTTGGGGGCAAGCGGGGAGCTGTTTTTT.

There are a few counts of this clone. V and J are TRBV4-1 and TRBJ2-5; D might be TRBD2 (6 bases). This CDR3 has 15 amino acids. Germline V gene lookup returns CDR1 MGHRA and CDR2 YSYEKL. Trimming cost V 4 bases and J 5 bases, with 17 bases left between them. CDR3 residues: CASSRGTSGGETQYF. CDR3 in DNA: TGCGCCAGCAGCCGAGGGACTTCTGGGGGGGAGACCCAGTACTTC.

The CDR3 spells CASSAGPNSGNTIYF. CDR3 bases: TGCGCCAGCAGCGCGGGACCTAACTCTGGAAACACCATATATTTT. The V and J genes are TRBV5-1 and TRBJ1-3, with D tentatively TRBD1 (5 bases). From germline, CDR1 is SGHRS and CDR2 YFSETQ. V was shortened by 4 bases and J by 0 bases, with 11 bases between the two germline ends. CDR3 length: 15 residues.

This chain connects TRBV25-1 to TRBJ1-2; 8 bases align to TRBD1. The CDR3 is made up of 16 amino acids. After removal of 4 bases from V and 4 bases from J, the junction contained 11 bases not matched to a gene. CDR1 is MGHDK and CDR2 is SYGVNS in the germline V gene. The CDR3 DNA follows: TGTGCCAGCAGTGGGACAGGGAGGATAGGAGGCTATGGCTACACCTTC. Translated, it gives CASSGTGRIGGYGYTF.

The V call is TRBV28, the J call TRBJ1-1; D ambiguous. The CDR3 covers 15 residues. Germline CDR1 MDHEN, CDR2 SYDVKM. V lost 4 bases to trimming and J lost 0 bases, with 12 bases between them. The CDR3 region is CASSSRPRMNTEAFF. In DNA form, the CDR3 reads TGTGCCAGCAGTTCCCGGCCGAGGATGAACACTGAAGCTTTCTTT.

V gene TRBV18 combines with J gene TRBJ1-5; possibly TRBD1 for D (5 bases). CDR1 KGHSH and CDR2 LQKENI come from the germline V gene. The CDR3 totals 13 residues. Trimming removed 6 bases from V and 6 bases from J, with 12 bases in between. CDR3 coding DNA: TGTGCCAGCTCCCGCGGGACCGGTCAGCCCCAGCATTTT. It encodes CASSRGTGQPQHF.

The CDR3 DNA sequence: TGTGCCAGCAGTGAACCGTCGGGGCCTAACACTGAAGCTTTCTTT. As protein: CASSEPSGPNTEAFF. V and J are TRBV25-1 and TRBJ1-1; possibly TRBD1 for D (5 bases). The V gene lost 2 bases and the J gene lost 2 bases, with 12 bases spanning the gap. Germline CDR1 MGHDK, CDR2 SYGVNS. This CDR3 is 15 amino acids long.

This clone was detected only once. The rearrangement uses TRBV19 and TRBJ1-2; D might be TRBD1 (5 bases). This CDR3 spans 13 amino acids. V was shortened by 2 bases and J by 9 bases, with 13 bases between the two germline ends. Germline CDR1 LNHDA, CDR2 SQIVND (reference sequence). DNA of the CDR3: TGTGCCAGTAGTATACAGGGTTCTCCGCGCTACACCTTC. Translating gives CASSIQGSPRYTF. Complete variable domain (other parts from reference TRBV19 and TRBJ1-2): DGGITQSPKYLFRKEGQNVTLSCEQNLNHDAMYWYRQDPGQGLRLIYYSQIVNDFQKGDIAEGYSVSREKKESFPLTVTSAQKNPTAFYLCASSIQGSPRYTFGSGTRLTVV.

The rearrangement links TRBV6-5 to TRBJ2-7, with D maybe TRBD1 (6 bases). The CDR3 has 14 residues. With 4 bases removed from V and 0 bases from J, the gap between germline ends came to 10 bases. Germline lookup yields CDR1 MNHEY and CDR2 SVGAGI. This chain's CDR3 is CASSSSGVSYEQYF. CDR3 DNA sequence: TGTGCCAGCAGTTCCTCAGGGGTCTCCTACGAGCAGTACTTC.

The V call is TRBV11-2, the J call TRBJ2-1; 7 bases are shared with TRBD2. V lost 1 base and J lost 9; bases outside the gene matches: 6. The CDR3 runs 14 residues. CDR1 is SGHAT, CDR2 FQNNGV, per germline. CDR3 amino acids: CASSLVWRESEQFF. The CDR3 DNA sequence: TGTGCCAGCAGCTTAGTTTGGCGGGAGTCTGAGCAGTTCTTC.

The chain has TRBV7-3 and TRBJ2-2, with D perhaps matching TRBD1 (6 bases). The CDR3 length is 18 residues. CDR1 SGHTA and CDR2 FQGTGA come from the germline V gene. Between the trimmed V and J ends, which lost 5 bases and 6 bases, there was a span of 25 bases. The CDR3 DNA follows: TGTGCCAGCAGCGCCCAGACCCAGGGGATGATGTTCGCCGGGGAGCTGTTTTTT. It yields the protein CASSAQTQGMMFAGELFF. Looking up the rest from reference TRBV7-3 and TRBJ2-2 gives the full variable domain: GAGVSQTPSNKVTEKGKYVELRCDPISGHTALYWYRQSLGQGPEFLIYFQGTGAADDSGLPNDRFFAVRPEGSVSTLKIQRTERGDSAVYLCASSAQTQGMMFAGELFFGEGSRLTVL.

The rearrangement uses TRBV4-3 and TRBJ2-1, with D unresolved. Germline V lookup: CDR1 LGHNA, CDR2 YSLEER. CDR3 size: 13 residues. Trimming removed 6 bases from V and 0 bases from J, with 6 bases in between. In DNA form, the CDR3 reads TGCGCCAGCAGTTTCGGCTCCTACAATGAGCAGTTCTTC. Its translation is CASSFGSYNEQFF.

There are a few counts of this clone. CDR3 protein: CASSYRGNEKLFF. CDR3 DNA sequence: TGTGCCAGCAGTTACAGGGGGAATGAAAAACTGTTTTTT. The chain joins TRBV6-5 to TRBJ1-4, with D perhaps TRBD1 (6 bases). The CDR3 is 13 amino acids. CDR1 and CDR2 (germline): MNHEY, SVGAGI. V dropped 2 bases and J dropped 5 bases, with 6 bases sitting between them.

The J gene is TRBJ2-5, the V gene TRBV21-1; no check of the table's D call, TRBD1, against the DNA was made. TRBV21-1 corresponds to a pseudogene. The CDR3 has 17 amino acids. The chain's CDR3 is CASSKAPLGHEFGVQYF. As DNA, the CDR3 is TGTGCCAGCAGCAAAGCGCCTTTGGGACACGAGTTTGGCGTCCAGTACTTC.

A word on this clone: Relative to the germline gene, one junction end is altered; a read error may explain this. The rearrangement joins TRBV5-1 to TRBJ2-5, with a possible D match to TRBD1 (6 bases). CDR1 is SGHRS and CDR2 is YFSETQ in the germline V gene. The CDR3 totals 13 residues. This CDR3 is CASSLGARETQYF. The CDR3 DNA follows: TGCGCCAGCAGTTTGGGGGCACGGGAGACCCAGTACTTC.